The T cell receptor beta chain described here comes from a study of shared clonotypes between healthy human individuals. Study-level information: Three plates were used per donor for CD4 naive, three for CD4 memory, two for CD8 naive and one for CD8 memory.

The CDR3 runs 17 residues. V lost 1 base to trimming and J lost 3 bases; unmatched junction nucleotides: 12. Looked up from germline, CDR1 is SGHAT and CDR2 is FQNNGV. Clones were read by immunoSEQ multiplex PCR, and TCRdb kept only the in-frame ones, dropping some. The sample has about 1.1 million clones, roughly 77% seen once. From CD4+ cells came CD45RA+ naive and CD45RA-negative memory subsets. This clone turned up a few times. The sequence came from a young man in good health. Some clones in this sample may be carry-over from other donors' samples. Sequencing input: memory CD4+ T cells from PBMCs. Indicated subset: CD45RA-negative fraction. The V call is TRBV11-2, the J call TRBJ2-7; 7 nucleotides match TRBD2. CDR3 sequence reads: CASSLARGSGAYYEQYF. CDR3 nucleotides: TGTGCCAGCAGCTTAGCCCGGGGGAGCGGGGCCTACTACGAGCAGTACTTC.